This T cell receptor beta chain was sequenced during a study of blood T cells in healthy people across ages. Trimming removed 0 bases from V and 4 bases from J; junction bases left unmatched: 7. Germline loops: CDR1 DFQATT, CDR2 SNEGSKA (reference sequence). The CDR3 has 16 residues. For the second PCR, which ran for roughly 7 to 11 cycles, a sample-barcoded 5' primer and a J-beta primer mix were used. TCRdb reprocessed the 5' RACE reads via MiXCR and lists one record per CDR3 protein. The profile shows 780,000 or so distinct CDR3 sequences, roughly three fifths of them singletons. Study-wide points: Both higher diversity and more naive CD4+ cells marked long-lived donors when set against aged donors. PBMC samples, being unsorted, prevented any conclusive comparison of naive and antigen-experienced cells.

Note on this clonotype: Its antigen is not known.

This clonotype was obtained from a man between 40 and 49 years old in good health. The chain joins TRBV20-1 to TRBJ2-1; 9 bases are shared with TRBD2. The source material was blood. DNA for the CDR3: TGCAGTGCTAGAGATCTTAGAAGCGGGAGGTACAATGAGCAGTTCTTC. Translated, it gives CSARDLRSGRYNEQFF.